The 18 T cell receptor beta chains below were found in one sample sequenced in a study of shared clonotypes between healthy human individuals. Sequencing used immunoSEQ multiplex PCR; TCRdb keeps in-frame clones, though not all of them. The table records roughly 2.6 million clones, approximately 94% of them present only once. Material for sequencing was naive CD4+ T cells sorted from blood. The subset here: CD45RA+ positively selected. These receptors were collected from a man aged 18 to 30 in good health.

This sequence joins TRBV2 and TRBJ1-3, with D hard to call. Trimming left V 7 bases short and J 3 bases short, with 13 bases between. CDR3 length equals 14 residues. Germline loops: CDR1 SNHLY, CDR2 FYNNEI. Written as DNA, the CDR3 is TGTGCCAGCAACGGAGAGGGCATTGGAAACACCATATATTTT. This codes for CASNGEGIGNTIYF.

This chain joins TRBV10-3 and TRBJ2-7; D may match TRBD1 or TRBD2 (5 bases each). The CDR3 is 15 residues long. The V end lost 2 bases, the J end lost 1 base, and 12 bases lay between the germline ends. Germline V lookup: CDR1 ENHRY, CDR2 SYGVKD. Here the CDR3 reads CAISEVGTDSYEQYF. The CDR3 region has the DNA TGTGCCATCAGTGAGGTGGGGACGGATTCCTACGAGCAGTACTTC.

As for this clone: The same CDR3 can be traced to other DNA sequences in this sample. The chain uses TRBV6-6 and TRBJ1-3; TRBD1 matches at 7 bases. Germline loops: CDR1 MNHNY, CDR2 SVGAGI (reference sequence). The CDR3 runs to 15 residues. V was clipped by 6 bases and J by 0 bases; unmatched bases: 5. The CDR3 DNA follows: TGTGCCAGCAGCTACGGGACAGACTCTGGAAACACCATATATTTT. Residues: CASSYGTDSGNTIYF.

J is TRBJ2-1 and V is TRBV5-1, with D perhaps matching TRBD1 (6 bases). This CDR3 has 15 residues. V dropped 0 bases and J dropped 5 bases, with 12 bases sitting between them. The germline V gene has CDR1 SGHRS and CDR2 YFSETQ. This CDR3 is CASSLGQVLHNEQFF. Written as DNA, the CDR3 is TGCGCCAGCAGCTTGGGACAGGTCCTTCACAATGAGCAGTTCTTC. The full variable domain, its missing parts supplied by reference TRBV5-1 and TRBJ2-1, is KAGVTQTPRYLIKTRGQQVTLSCSPISGHRSVSWYQQTPGQGLQFLFEYFSETQRNKGNFPGRFSGRQFSNSRSEMNVSTLELGDSALYLCASSLGQVLHNEQFFGPGTRLTVL.

The rearrangement uses TRBV25-1 and TRBJ2-7, with D unresolved. The length of the CDR3 is 11 residues. Germline CDR1 MGHDK, CDR2 SYGVNS. V was shortened by 5 bases and J by 5 bases, with 7 bases between the two germline ends. The CDR3 is CASSPKHEQYF. CDR3 sequence (DNA): TGTGCCAGCAGTCCCAAACACGAGCAGTACTTC.

This clone was detected only once. The chain is built from TRBV5-1 and TRBJ2-3, with 13 bases lining up with TRBD2. CDR1 is SGHRS, CDR2 YFSETQ, per germline. The V and J ends lost 3 bases and 7 bases, in that order; junction bases with no gene match: 8. This CDR3 contains 16 residues. In DNA form, the CDR3 reads TGCGCCAGCAGCTCGGGACTAGCGGGGATTAGGAATACGCAGTATTTT. It encodes CASSSGLAGIRNTQYF.

J is TRBJ2-5 and V is TRBV18; 8 nucleotides line up with TRBD1. The CDR3 has 15 residues. Germline V CDR1 and CDR2: KGHSH, LQKENI. J was trimmed by 1 base and V by 3 bases; bases with no gene match: 4. The CDR3 sequence: CASSPETGGQETQYF. The CDR3 nucleotides read TGTGCCAGCTCACCCGAAACAGGGGGCCAAGAGACCCAGTACTTC.

The chain employs TRBV7-9 and TRBJ1-1; D unclear. The germline V and J ends were trimmed by 7 bases and 1 base, with 13 bases remaining between them. The CDR3 has 14 amino acids. The germline V gene has CDR1 SEHNR and CDR2 FQNEAQ (reference sequence). The CDR3 DNA sequence: TGTGCCAGCACCCGACCTGAGGGGAACACTGAAGCTTTCTTT. The encoded protein is CASTRPEGNTEAFF.

The chain has TRBV6-1 and TRBJ2-1; 7 positions match TRBD2. Germline assignment: CDR1 MNHNS and CDR2 SASEGT. V lost 1 base and J lost 3; bases outside the gene matches: 9. The CDR3 contains 17 residues. CDR3 loop: CASSEGFWEGRYNEQFF. CDR3 sequence (DNA): TGTGCCAGCAGTGAAGGTTTTTGGGAGGGCCGCTACAATGAGCAGTTCTTC.

The chain carries TRBV27 and TRBJ2-5; D is possibly TRBD1 (6 bases). The DNA matches TRBJ2-7 better at its end, which makes the J call doubtful. Germline values: CDR1 MNHEY, CDR2 SMNVEV (reference sequence). The CDR3 extends over 14 amino acids. The CDR3 nucleotides are TGTGCCAGCAGTCGGGCCAGGGGATCCTACGAGCAGTACTTC. It encodes CASSRARGSYEQYF.

This chain joins TRBV18 and TRBJ2-2, with 9 bases lining up with TRBD1. The CDR3 has 16 amino acids. From germline, CDR1 is KGHSH and CDR2 LQKENI. V was pared by 0 bases and J by 3 bases, with 2 bases of the junction left unmatched. The DNA of the CDR3 is TGTGCCAGCTCACCACCCCGGACAGGGGACACCGGGGAGCTGTTTTTT. Protein product: CASSPPRTGDTGELFF.

The chain joins TRBV10-2 to TRBJ1-1; D is uncertain. The CDR3 totals 11 residues. Germline V lookup: CDR1 WSHSY, CDR2 SAAADI. V was clipped by 7 bases and J by 1 base, with 4 bases between them. The CDR3 loop reads CASIRNTEAFF. The DNA for the CDR3 is TGCGCCAGCATCAGGAACACTGAAGCTTTCTTT.

The chain couples TRBV19 to TRBJ1-5, with 11 nucleotides matching TRBD1. The CDR3 sequence is 14 residues long. V gave up 4 bases and J gave up 16 bases; unmatched junction bases: 12. From germline, CDR1 is LNHDA and CDR2 SQIVND (reference sequence). Here the CDR3 DNA reads TGTGCCAGTAGTAAAAGGTGGGACAGGGGGGCAAACCATTTT. Its translation is CASSKRWDRGANHF. Full variable domain (missing parts from reference TRBV19 and TRBJ1-5): DGGITQSPKYLFRKEGQNVTLSCEQNLNHDAMYWYRQDPGQGLRLIYYSQIVNDFQKGDIAEGYSVSREKKESFPLTVTSAQKNPTAFYLCASSKRWDRGANHFGDGTRLSIL.

The rearrangement joins TRBV18 to TRBJ2-5; 7 positions match TRBD1. There are 14 residues in the CDR3. CDR1 is KGHSH and CDR2 is LQKENI in the germline V gene. Trimming cost V 3 bases and J 5 bases; bases outside gene matches: 6. The CDR3 region is CASSPQAGGETQYF. DNA of the CDR3: TGTGCCAGCTCACCCCAGGCAGGGGGTGAGACCCAGTACTTC.

This sequence joins TRBV6-4 and TRBJ2-2, with D possibly matching TRBD1 (6 bases). Looked up from germline, CDR1 is MRHNA and CDR2 is SNTAGT. Trimming took off 6 bases at V and 5 bases at J, with 13 bases between the two ends. This CDR3 has 14 residues. The CDR3 reads CASRSNTGTGELFF. CDR3 in DNA: TGTGCCAGCAGATCTAACACAGGGACCGGGGAGCTGTTTTTT.

The rearrangement links TRBV5-1 to TRBJ1-1, with D perhaps TRBD1 (5 bases). This CDR3 has 14 residues. CDR1 SGHRS and CDR2 YFSETQ come from the germline V gene. V lost 3 bases and J 8 bases, leaving 17 bases between the germline ends. CDR3 residues: CASSWDGPGGEAFF. The CDR3 DNA reads as TGCGCCAGCAGCTGGGACGGACCGGGTGGGGAAGCTTTCTTT.

This chain joins TRBV6-6 and TRBJ1-2; no reliable D call. Trimming pared 6 bases from V and 6 bases from J, leaving 11 bases between. Germline V CDR1 and CDR2: MNHNY, SVGAGI (reference sequence). This CDR3 has 12 residues. The CDR3 DNA reads as TGTGCCAGCAGGCAGGCTGAGGATGGCTACACCTTC. Amino acid sequence: CASRQAEDGYTF.

This clone showed up just once. The V gene is TRBV6-6, the J gene TRBJ1-5; no clear D gene. With 8 bases removed from V and 1 base from J, the gap between germline ends came to 9 bases. The CDR3 has 13 residues. The germline V gene has CDR1 MNHNY and CDR2 SVGAGI (reference sequence). CDR3 in DNA: TGTGCCAGCCGAATGTACAGCAATCAGCCCCAGCATTTT. Translated: CASRMYSNQPQHF.